This T cell receptor (beta chain) appears in the sequencing data of a study of identical twins. General study points: The study found that models underestimated out-of-frame TCR alpha sharing in monozygotic twins. Invariant cells of the MAIT and iNKT types might have partly distorted the zero-insertion analyses.

The germline CDR1 and CDR2 sequences are MNHEY and SVGAGI. The CDR3 runs 14 residues. With respect to this clonotype: What it recognizes is unknown. Mismatch with germline at one junction end may stem from a read error.

Each CDR3 protein is one row after TCRdb ran MiXCR on the 5' RACE reads. The repertoire includes around 250,000 distinct CDR3 sequences, 6% to 7% of them detected once, and roughly 15% sits in the top ten. These same records also appear under a second study, on T cells expressing NK-cell markers. That study reports: Among the eight sequenced donors, seven tested HCMV-seropositive and one tested seronegative. For a few donors, these clonotypes were likewise the leading ones in the CD3+CD56-NKG2C+ fraction.

The chain joins TRBV6-5 to TRBJ2-5; D might be TRBD2 (7 bases). This TCR was recovered from a young woman in good health. Specimen: CD8+ T cells sorted from blood. For the CDR3, the DNA is TGTGCCTGCAGTTACAGGCGGGGGCCGGAGGCCCAGTACTTC. It is translated as CACSYRRGPEAQYF.